These T cell receptor beta chains were read from a single sample in a study of blood T cell repertoires in COVID-19. Profiled with immunoSEQ multiplex PCR; TCRdb holds only in-frame clones, not every one. The table lists about 39,000 clones, approximately 93% of them singletons. Sequenced sample: peripheral blood. The receptors were sampled from a human donor with active COVID-19. The donor label of this sample is uncertain. Both conserved end residues are part of each CDR3. The D gene is left open where the match is weak. Expanded clones are given a class, and other clones once, few, many or no size at all.

DNA: TGCGCCAGCAGCCTGAGGGTCCCCAAGGAAAAACTGTTTTTT
CDR3: CASSLRVPKEKLFF
size: NA
D: NA
J: TRBJ1-4
V: TRBV5-1
length: 14

DNA: TGTGCCAGCAGCCAAGATAACAGAAACACCGGGGAGCTGTTTTTT
CDR3: CASSQDNRNTGELFF
size: NA
D: NA
J: TRBJ2-2
V: TRBV14
length: 15

DNA: TGCAGCGCCAAAACAGGGACAACTAATGAAAAACTGTTTTTT
CDR3: CSAKTGTTNEKLFF
size: NA
D: NA
J: TRBJ1-4
V: TRBV29-1
length: 14

DNA: TGTGCCAGCAGCCCCTCTAGCGGGAGAACAGATACGCAGTATTTT
CDR3: CASSPSSGRTDTQYF
size: NA
D: TRBD2
J: TRBJ2-3
V: TRBV7-9
length: 15

DNA: TGTGCCAGCAGCAAACAGGGTGTTGAGACCCAGTACTTC
CDR3: CASSKQGVETQYF
size: once
D: NA
J: TRBJ2-5
V: TRBV5-4
length: 13

DNA: TGTGCCAGCTCACCGGGCAGGGACTATGGCTACACCTTC
CDR3: CASSPGRDYGYTF
size: NA
D: NA
J: TRBJ1-2
V: TRBV18
length: 13

DNA: TGTGCCAGCAGTTTGAGAGTGAGTCAGCCCCAGCATTTT
CDR3: CASSLRVSQPQHF
size: NA
D: NA
J: TRBJ1-5
V: TRBV28
length: 13

DNA: TGCGCCAGCAGCCCCGAGGGGGAAATATATAATTCACCCCTCCACTTT
CDR3: CASSPEGEIYNSPLHF
size: NA
D: NA
J: TRBJ1-6
V: TRBV5-1
length: 16

DNA: TGTGCCAGCAGCGTGCCGGGAGTTACGCAGTATTTT
CDR3: CASSVPGVTQYF
size: NA
D: NA
J: TRBJ2-3
V: TRBV12-3/TRBV12-4
length: 12

DNA: TGTGCCAGCAAGAGGAGGGTTGGCGGGGAGCTGTTTTTT
CDR3: CASKRRVGGELFF
size: NA
D: NA
J: TRBJ2-2
V: TRBV6-5
length: 13

DNA: TGTGCCAGCAGTTACTCGTCAGCGCTCTACGAGCAGTACTTC
CDR3: CASSYSSALYEQYF
size: NA
D: NA
J: TRBJ2-7
V: TRBV6-2/TRBV6-3
length: 14

DNA: TGCGCCAGCAGCCAAGGGACAGCCCACAATCAGCCCCAGCATTTT
CDR3: CASSQGTAHNQPQHF
size: few
D: NA
J: TRBJ1-5
V: TRBV4-1
length: 15

DNA: TGCGCCAGCAGCCCGCGGGCATCTTTTGTGGAGACCCAGTACTTC
CDR3: CASSPRASFVETQYF
size: NA
D: NA
J: TRBJ2-5
V: TRBV5-1
length: 15

DNA: TGTGCTAGTGGTTTGGTCGGGTTCACTGAAGCTTTCTTT
CDR3: CASGLVGFTEAFF
size: NA
D: NA
J: TRBJ1-1
V: TRBV12-5
length: 13

DNA: TGTGCCAGCAGCTCAGAATGGGGGCAGAGCACAGATACGCAGTATTTT
CDR3: CASSSEWGQSTDTQYF
size: NA
D: NA
J: TRBJ2-3
V: TRBV13
length: 16

DNA: TGTGCCAGCAGCTTACAACTTCCGGGAGTATCCTACGAGCAGTACTTC
CDR3: CASSLQLPGVSYEQYF
size: NA
D: NA
J: TRBJ2-7
V: TRBV7-8
length: 16

DNA: TGTGCCAGTAGTATCGCTGCGGGACAGGGGTCCCATCAGCCCCAGCATTTT
CDR3: CASSIAAGQGSHQPQHF
size: NA
D: TRBD1
J: TRBJ1-5
V: TRBV19
length: 17

DNA: TGCGCCAGCAGCTTGAGACAGGGACCTAACTATGGCTACACCTTC
CDR3: CASSLRQGPNYGYTF
size: NA
D: TRBD1
J: TRBJ1-2
V: TRBV5-1
length: 15

DNA: TGTGCCAGCAGCACGTTACAGGGATCCACCGGGGAGCTGTTTTTT
CDR3: CASSTLQGSTGELFF
size: NA
D: NA
J: TRBJ2-2
V: TRBV9
length: 15

DNA: TGTGCCAGCAGCTTGGGGCAGCGGGGGTCGGGCACTGAAGCTTTCTTT
CDR3: CASSLGQRGSGTEAFF
size: NA
D: NA
J: TRBJ1-1
V: TRBV5-4
length: 16

DNA: TGCGCCAGCAGCTTGGGCGGGACTACCTACACAGATACGCAGTATTTT
CDR3: CASSLGGTTYTDTQYF
size: NA
D: TRBD2
J: TRBJ2-3
V: TRBV5-1
length: 16

DNA: TGTGCCACCCAAAGAGCGGGGGGCCCGGGGGAAGATACGCAGTATTTT
CDR3: CATQRAGGPGEDTQYF
size: NA
D: TRBD2
J: TRBJ2-3
V: TRBV27
length: 16

DNA: TGTGCCAGCAGTGACAGGCCCTACGAGCAGTACTTC
CDR3: CASSDRPYEQYF
size: NA
D: NA
J: TRBJ2-7
V: TRBV6-1
length: 12

DNA: TGTGCCAGCAGTTACCCACCACATGATACGCAGTATTTT
CDR3: CASSYPPHDTQYF
size: few
D: NA
J: TRBJ2-3
V: TRBV6-6
length: 13

DNA: TGTGCCAGCAACCTACTAGCGGGGGAACAAGAGACCCAGTACTTC
CDR3: CASNLLAGEQETQYF
size: NA
D: TRBD2
J: TRBJ2-5
V: TRBV5-4
length: 15

DNA: TGCGCCAGCAGCCAAGACTCGTCTCCAGGGGGCCCTTTCACCCTCCACTTT
CDR3: CASSQDSSPGGPFTLHF
size: NA
D: TRBD1
J: TRBJ1-6
V: TRBV4-3
length: 17

DNA: TGCGCCAGCAGCCCGAGACAGGGGGGCTACGAGCAGTACTTC
CDR3: CASSPRQGGYEQYF
size: NA
D: TRBD1
J: TRBJ2-7
V: TRBV4-1
length: 14

DNA: TGTGCCAGTAGTATGGTGGACAGGGGTAACTATGGCTACACCTTC
CDR3: CASSMVDRGNYGYTF
size: once
D: TRBD1
J: TRBJ1-2
V: TRBV19
length: 15

DNA: TGTGCCAGCAGCCCCGCGGGGGGGGCCGCCTACAATGAGCAGTTCTTC
CDR3: CASSPAGGAAYNEQFF
size: NA
D: TRBD2
J: TRBJ2-1
V: TRBV7-2
length: 16

DNA: TGTGCCAGCAGCTGGACCAGGCGGGGCACTGAAGCTTTCTTT
CDR3: CASSWTRRGTEAFF
size: NA
D: NA
J: TRBJ1-1
V: TRBV5-6
length: 14

DNA: TGTGCCAGCAGCCCGCCGGGACAGAACTATGGCTACACCTTC
CDR3: CASSPPGQNYGYTF
size: NA
D: TRBD1
J: TRBJ1-2
V: TRBV5-5
length: 14

DNA: TGTGCTAGTCTTGGTGCGTCAGCGCCCTACGAGCAGTACTTC
CDR3: CASLGASAPYEQYF
size: NA
D: NA
J: TRBJ2-7
V: TRBV12-5
length: 14

DNA: TGTGCCAGCAGTTCAGCAGGGACCGGGGAGCTGTTTTTT
CDR3: CASSSAGTGELFF
size: NA
D: NA
J: TRBJ2-2
V: TRBV6-6
length: 13

DNA: TGCAGCGTTGAAGAAGGAACAGGTGGGTTCTTC
CDR3: CSVEEGTGGFF
size: NA
D: NA
J: TRBJ2-1
V: TRBV29-1
length: 11

DNA: TGTGCCAGTAGTAACGGCGGGGGGGCCAGGGAGCAGTACTTC
CDR3: CASSNGGGAREQYF
size: NA
D: TRBD2
J: TRBJ2-7
V: TRBV19
length: 14

DNA: TGTGCCAGCAGCTTCAAGGGGGGGGTGGTCAATGAGCAGTTCTTC
CDR3: CASSFKGGVVNEQFF
size: NA
D: NA
J: TRBJ2-1
V: TRBV11-2
length: 15

DNA: TGTGCCAACTCGGACAGGGGAGTCTCGGCCCAGGATACGCAGTATTTT
CDR3: CANSDRGVSAQDTQYF
size: NA
D: NA
J: TRBJ2-3
V: TRBV21-1
length: 16

DNA: TGTGCCACCAGCAGTAACGGGGGAGAAGAGACCCAGTACTTC
CDR3: CATSSNGGEETQYF
size: NA
D: NA
J: TRBJ2-5
V: TRBV15
length: 14

DNA: TGTGCCAGCAGTCCCCCAAGGGGCCGGGACAGATTGGTCAATGAGCAGTTCTTC
CDR3: CASSPPRGRDRLVNEQFF
size: NA
D: TRBD1
J: TRBJ2-1
V: TRBV25-1
length: 18

DNA: TGTGCCAGTAGTCTCCGGACAGGCATTTGGGATTCACCCCTCCACTTT
CDR3: CASSLRTGIWDSPLHF
size: NA
D: TRBD1
J: TRBJ1-6
V: TRBV19
length: 16

DNA: TGTGCCAGCAGCCCTTCCTACGAGCAGTACTTC
CDR3: CASSPSYEQYF
size: NA
D: NA
J: TRBJ2-7
V: TRBV7-2
length: 11

DNA: TGCAGCGTTGACAGGGGCTGGGCCCAAAACACTGAAGCTTTCTTT
CDR3: CSVDRGWAQNTEAFF
size: NA
D: NA
J: TRBJ1-1
V: TRBV29-1
length: 15

DNA: TGTGCCAGCAGCCTAGAACCACAGAGGGAGGGCGGTGAGCAGTTCTTC
CDR3: CASSLEPQREGGEQFF
size: NA
D: TRBD2
J: TRBJ2-1
V: TRBV7-9
length: 16

DNA: TGTGCCAGCAGGGGGGACAACCGGAGCTATGGCTACACCTTC
CDR3: CASRGDNRSYGYTF
size: NA
D: NA
J: TRBJ1-2
V: TRBV2
length: 14

DNA: TGTGCCAGCAGTACACCGGGGGACGCGTTGCCCCAGCATTTT
CDR3: CASSTPGDALPQHF
size: NA
D: NA
J: TRBJ1-5
V: TRBV6-6
length: 14

DNA: TGTGCCACCAGTTCGGTGGGCGAGACCCAGTACTTC
CDR3: CATSSVGETQYF
size: few
D: NA
J: TRBJ2-5
V: TRBV24-1
length: 12

DNA: TGTGCCAGCACCACCCTCACCGGAGGGGGCTCGTCCTACGAGCAGTACTTC
CDR3: CASTTLTGGGSSYEQYF
size: NA
D: NA
J: TRBJ2-7
V: TRBV5-5
length: 17

DNA: TGTGCCAGCAGCCAATTTAAACAGCAAGAGACCCAGTACTTC
CDR3: CASSQFKQQETQYF
size: NA
D: NA
J: TRBJ2-5
V: TRBV3-1/TRBV3-2
length: 14

DNA: TGTGCCAGTAGTCCCCGGGACAGGGTTGGTCCCAACACCGGGGAGCTGTTTTTT
CDR3: CASSPRDRVGPNTGELFF
size: NA
D: TRBD1
J: TRBJ2-2
V: TRBV19
length: 18

DNA: TGTGCCAGCAGTCCGATGCGGACAGGGTCCAATGAGCAGTTCTTC
CDR3: CASSPMRTGSNEQFF
size: NA
D: TRBD1
J: TRBJ2-1
V: TRBV2
length: 15